This T cell receptor beta chain was observed in a study of blood T cell repertoires in COVID-19. Study-wide context: The study drew acute and convalescent COVID-19 samples from the United States, Italy and Spain. Sources were T cells, B-cell-depleted T cells, or PBMCs; the material itself was cDNA or gDNA.

Original handling: Counts of nucleated cells, estimated from reference gene primer amplification, were obtained. Assay used: immunoSEQ multiplex PCR; TCRdb lists only in-frame clones, some missing. V and J calls and clone size are copied from that table; D and trimming were computed from the DNA. This table has about 110,000 clones, 88% appearing once. Germline V lookup: CDR1 MNHEY, CDR2 SMNVEV (reference sequence). The CDR3 spans 12 residues. V gave up 4 bases and J gave up 8 bases, with 11 bases separating them. The sequencing sample was made of peripheral blood. The sequence was obtained from a human donor in a cohort sampled during active COVID-19. The chain uses TRBV27 and TRBJ1-2, with D unclear. CDR3 DNA: TGTGCCAGCAGTTCCCCGGGCGGGGGCTACACCTTC. Amino acid sequence: CASSSPGGGYTF.